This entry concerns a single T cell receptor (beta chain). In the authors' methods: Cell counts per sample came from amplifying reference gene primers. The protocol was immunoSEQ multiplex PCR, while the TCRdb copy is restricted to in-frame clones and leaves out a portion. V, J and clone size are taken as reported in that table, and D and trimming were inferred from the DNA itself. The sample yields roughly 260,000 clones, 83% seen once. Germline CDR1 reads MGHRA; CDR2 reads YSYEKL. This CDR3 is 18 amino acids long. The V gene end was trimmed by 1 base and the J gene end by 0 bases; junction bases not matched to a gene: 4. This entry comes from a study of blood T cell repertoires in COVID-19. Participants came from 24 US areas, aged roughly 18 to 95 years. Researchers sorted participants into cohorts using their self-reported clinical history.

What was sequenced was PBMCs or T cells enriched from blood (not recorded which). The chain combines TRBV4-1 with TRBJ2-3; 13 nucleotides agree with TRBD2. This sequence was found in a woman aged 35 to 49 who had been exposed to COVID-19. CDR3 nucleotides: TGCGCCAGCAGCCAAGTACTAGCGGGGGGGGCTAGCACAGATACGCAGTATTTT. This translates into CASSQVLAGGASTDTQYF.